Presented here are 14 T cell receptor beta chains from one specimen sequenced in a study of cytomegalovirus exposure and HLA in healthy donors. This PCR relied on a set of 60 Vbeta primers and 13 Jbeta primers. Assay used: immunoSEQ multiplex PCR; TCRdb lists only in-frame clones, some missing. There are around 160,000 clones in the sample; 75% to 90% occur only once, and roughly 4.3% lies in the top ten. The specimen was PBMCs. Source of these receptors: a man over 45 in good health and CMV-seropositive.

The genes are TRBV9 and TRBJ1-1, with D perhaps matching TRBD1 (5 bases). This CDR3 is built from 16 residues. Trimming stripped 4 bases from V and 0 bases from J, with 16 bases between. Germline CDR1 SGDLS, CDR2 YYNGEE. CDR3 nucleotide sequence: TGTGCCAGCAGCCCACAACCTGACAGATTGAACACTGAAGCTTTCTTT. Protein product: CASSPQPDRLNTEAFF.

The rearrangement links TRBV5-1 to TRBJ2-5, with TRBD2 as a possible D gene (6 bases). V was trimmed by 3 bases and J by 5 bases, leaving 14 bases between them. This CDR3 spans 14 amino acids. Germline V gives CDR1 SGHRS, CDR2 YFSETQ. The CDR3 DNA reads TGCGCCAGCAGCTCCTTCGGGGGAACGGAGACCCAGTACTTC. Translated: CASSSFGGTETQYF.

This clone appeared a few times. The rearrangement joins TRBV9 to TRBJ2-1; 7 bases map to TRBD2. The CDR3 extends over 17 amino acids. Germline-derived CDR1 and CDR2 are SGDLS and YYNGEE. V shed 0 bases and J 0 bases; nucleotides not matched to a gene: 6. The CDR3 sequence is CASSVGSSGNSYNEQFF. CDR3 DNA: TGTGCCAGCAGCGTAGGGTCCAGCGGGAACTCCTACAATGAGCAGTTCTTC.

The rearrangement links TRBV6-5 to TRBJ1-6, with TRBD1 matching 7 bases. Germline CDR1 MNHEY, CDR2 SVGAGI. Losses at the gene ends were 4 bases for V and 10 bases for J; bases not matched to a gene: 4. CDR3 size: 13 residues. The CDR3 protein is CASSSYRGSPLHF. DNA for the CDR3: TGTGCCAGCAGTTCCTACAGGGGCTCACCCCTCCACTTT.

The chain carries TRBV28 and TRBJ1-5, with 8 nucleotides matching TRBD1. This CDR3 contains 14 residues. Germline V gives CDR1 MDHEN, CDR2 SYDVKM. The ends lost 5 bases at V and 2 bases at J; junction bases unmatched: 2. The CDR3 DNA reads TGTGCCAGCAGTCAGGGACAGGGCAATCAGCCCCAGCATTTT. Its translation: CASSQGQGNQPQHF.

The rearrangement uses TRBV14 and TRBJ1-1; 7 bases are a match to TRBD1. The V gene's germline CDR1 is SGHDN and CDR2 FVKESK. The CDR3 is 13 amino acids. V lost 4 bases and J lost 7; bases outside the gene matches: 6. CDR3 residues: CASSLYSGGEAFF. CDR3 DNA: TGTGCCAGCAGCCTATACTCAGGGGGTGAAGCTTTCTTT.

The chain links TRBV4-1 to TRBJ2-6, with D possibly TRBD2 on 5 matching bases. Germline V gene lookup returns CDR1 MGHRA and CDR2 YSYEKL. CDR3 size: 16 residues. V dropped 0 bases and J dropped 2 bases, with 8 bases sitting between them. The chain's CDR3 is CASSQDPGAGANVLTF. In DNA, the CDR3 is TGCGCCAGCAGCCAAGATCCCGGGGCTGGGGCCAACGTCCTGACTTTC.

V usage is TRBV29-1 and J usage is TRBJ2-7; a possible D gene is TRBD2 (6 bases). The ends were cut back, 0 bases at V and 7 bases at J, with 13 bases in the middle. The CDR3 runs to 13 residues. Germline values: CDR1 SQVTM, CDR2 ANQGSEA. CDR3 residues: CSVEDGLIREQYF. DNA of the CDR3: TGCAGCGTTGAAGACGGACTAATTCGGGAGCAGTACTTC.

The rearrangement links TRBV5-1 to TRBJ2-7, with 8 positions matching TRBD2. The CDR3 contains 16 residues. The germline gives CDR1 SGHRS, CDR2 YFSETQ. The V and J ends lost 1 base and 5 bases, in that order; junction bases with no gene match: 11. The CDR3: CASSLSLAGRADEQYF. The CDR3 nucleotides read TGCGCCAGCAGCTTGTCTTTAGCGGGAAGGGCTGACGAGCAGTACTTC.

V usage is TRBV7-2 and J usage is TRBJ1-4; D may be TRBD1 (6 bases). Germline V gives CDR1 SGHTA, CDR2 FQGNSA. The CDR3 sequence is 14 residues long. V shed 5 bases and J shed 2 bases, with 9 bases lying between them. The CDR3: CASSPRGTNEKLFF. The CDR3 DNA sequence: TGTGCCAGCAGCCCAAGGGGGACTAATGAAAAACTGTTTTTT. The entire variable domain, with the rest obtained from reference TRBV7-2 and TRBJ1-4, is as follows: GAGVSQSPSNKVTEKGKDVELRCDPISGHTALYWYRQSLGQGLEFLIYFQGNSAPDKSGLPSDRFSAERTGGSVSTLTIQRTQQEDSAVYLCASSPRGTNEKLFFGSGTQLSVL.

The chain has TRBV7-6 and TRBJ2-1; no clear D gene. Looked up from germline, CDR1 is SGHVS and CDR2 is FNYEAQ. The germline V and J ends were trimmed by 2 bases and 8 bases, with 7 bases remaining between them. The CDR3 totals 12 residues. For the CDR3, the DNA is TGTGCCAGCAGCTTAAGATTAGATGAGCAGTTCTTC. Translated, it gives CASSLRLDEQFF.

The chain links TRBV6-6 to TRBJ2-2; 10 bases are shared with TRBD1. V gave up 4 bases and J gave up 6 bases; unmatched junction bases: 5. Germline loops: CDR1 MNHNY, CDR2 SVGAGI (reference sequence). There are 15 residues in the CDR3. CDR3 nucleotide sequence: TGTGCCAGCAGTTTCGACAGGGGGCACGCCGGGGAGCTGTTTTTT. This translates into CASSFDRGHAGELFF.

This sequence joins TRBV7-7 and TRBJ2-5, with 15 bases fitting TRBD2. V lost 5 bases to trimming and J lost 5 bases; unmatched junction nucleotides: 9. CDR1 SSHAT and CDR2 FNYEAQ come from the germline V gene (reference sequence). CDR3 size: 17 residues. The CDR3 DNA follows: TGTGCCAGCAGCCCTGGGACTAGCGGGGGGCCGGGGGAGACCCAGTACTTC. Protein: CASSPGTSGGPGETQYF. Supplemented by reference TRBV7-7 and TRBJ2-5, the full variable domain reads GAGVSQSPRYKVTKRGQDVTLRCDPISSHATLYWYQQALGQGPEFLTYFNYEAQPDKSGLPSDRFSAERPEGSISTLTIQRTEQRDSAMYRCASSPGTSGGPGETQYFGPGTRLLVL.

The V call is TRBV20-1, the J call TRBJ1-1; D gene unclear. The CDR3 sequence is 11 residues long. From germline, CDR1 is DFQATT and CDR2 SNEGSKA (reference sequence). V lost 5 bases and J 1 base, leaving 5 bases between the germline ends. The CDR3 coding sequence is TGCAGTGCTCACAAGAACACTGAAGCTTTCTTT. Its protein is CSAHKNTEAFF.